The clone carrying this TCR beta chain was seen just once. The data belong to a study of T cells after yellow fever vaccination. This CDR3 is built from 13 residues. Trimming took off 3 bases at V and 5 bases at J, with 12 bases between the two ends. CDR1 and CDR2 from the germline V gene are SGHRS and YFSETQ. As TCR cDNA was made by 5'RACE template switching, a universal primer site and UMIs were added. TCRdb redid the calling of the 5' RACE reads with MiXCR, one entry per CDR3 protein. This table holds 300,000 or so distinct CDR3 sequences, roughly 13% found once. This TCR derives from a man under 40 who received the YFV17D yellow fever vaccine. The specimen was CD4+ T cells sorted from PBMCs, collected 45 days after the yellow fever booster vaccination. The chain combines TRBV5-1 with TRBJ2-7, with D possibly being TRBD2 (5 bases). The DNA for the CDR3 is TGCGCCAGCAGCTCCTCCGACGGGAACGAGCAGTACTTC. Translating it yields CASSSSDGNEQYF.